The 9 T cell receptor beta chains in this list originate from one sample, sequenced in a study of shared clonotypes between healthy human individuals. Some clones are missing from TCRdb's copy, which holds only in-frame ones; the method was immunoSEQ multiplex PCR. Counted here are around 700,000 clones, about 74% occurring once; the ten biggest clones make up 1.5% to 2%. The sample comprised memory CD4+ T cells sorted from blood. As to subset: CD45RA-negative fraction. These receptors were collected from a woman in her 30s in good health.

The sample holds a few counts of this clone. The gene calls are TRBV10-2 and TRBJ2-7; 10 nucleotides agree with TRBD2. This CDR3 comprises 16 residues. With 4 bases clipped from V and 5 bases from J, the junction kept 11 bases outside the gene matches. Germline CDR1 and CDR2: WSHSY and SAAADI. In DNA form, the CDR3 reads TGCGCCAGCAGTGGGTGGGGAGCGGGAGGGCTCCACGAGCAGTACTTC. The encoded protein is CASSGWGAGGLHEQYF.

J is TRBJ2-7 and V is TRBV21-1; the table names TRBD1, a call not compared with the DNA. TRBV21-1 is reported as a pseudogene. The CDR3 has 15 amino acids. CDR3 nucleotide sequence: TGTGCCAGCAGCCCCCGTTCGACAGTAACCTACGAGCAGTACTTC. Translating gives CASSPRSTVTYEQYF.

The V call is TRBV27, the J call TRBJ1-1, with D unresolved. The CDR3 runs to 13 residues. Trimming removed 4 bases at V and 1 base at J, with 7 bases between. CDR1 MNHEY and CDR2 SMNVEV come from the germline V gene (reference sequence). The CDR3 coding sequence is TGTGCCAGCAGTTACAACAGGAACACTGAAGCTTTCTTT. This encodes CASSYNRNTEAFF.

CDR3 sequence (DNA): TGTGCCAGCAGTTTATCACGGCTAGCTTACAATGAGCAGTTCTTC. It encodes CASSLSRLAYNEQFF. The chain uses TRBV27 and TRBJ2-1; a weak D match, TRBD2 (5 bases). This CDR3 comprises 15 residues. Per the germline V gene, CDR1 is MNHEY and CDR2 is SMNVEV (reference sequence). With 0 bases removed from V and 4 bases from J, the gap between germline ends came to 10 bases.

In the case of this clone: Other nucleotide sequences from this sample produce the same CDR3. The genes are TRBV5-1 and TRBJ1-4; D may be TRBD1 (5 bases). Germline V gene lookup returns CDR1 SGHRS and CDR2 YFSETQ. V lost 4 bases and J 0 bases, leaving 7 bases between the germline ends. The length of the CDR3 is 14 residues. The CDR3 region is CASSLGATNEKLFF. In DNA, the CDR3 is TGCGCCAGCAGCCTAGGGGCAACTAATGAAAAACTGTTTTTT.

The gene calls are TRBV18 and TRBJ1-2, with 11 bases lining up with TRBD1. With 3 bases clipped from V and 7 bases from J, the junction kept 1 base outside the gene matches. CDR1 is KGHSH, CDR2 LQKENI, per germline. The CDR3 spans 13 residues. The CDR3, as DNA: TGTGCCAGCTCACCGGACAGGGGGCTTGGCTACACCTTC. As protein: CASSPDRGLGYTF.

Concerning this clone: Other DNA sequences in this sample translate to the same CDR3. The rearrangement links TRBV6-5 to TRBJ1-1; TRBD1 matches at 8 bases. CDR1 and CDR2 from the germline V gene are MNHEY and SVGAGI. V shed 2 bases and J 5 bases; nucleotides not matched to a gene: 4. This CDR3 is 14 amino acids long. In nucleotides, the CDR3 is TGTGCCAGCAGTTACACGACAGGGGAAACTGAAGCTTTCTTT. This gives the protein CASSYTTGETEAFF.

The V and J genes are TRBV18 and TRBJ1-5, with TRBD1 matching over 10 bases. This CDR3 region has 15 residues. Trimming at V came to 4 bases and at J to 5 bases, leaving 5 bases not matched to a gene. CDR1 and CDR2 (germline): KGHSH, LQKENI. DNA of the CDR3: TGTGCCAGCTCACAAGGACAGGGGGACGATCAGCCCCAGCATTTT. Translating it yields CASSQGQGDDQPQHF.

This chain uses TRBV28 with TRBJ2-7; D not certain. This CDR3 contains 11 residues. With 8 bases removed from V and 3 bases from J, the gap between germline ends came to 8 bases. Germline V CDR1 and CDR2: MDHEN, SYDVKM. Written as DNA, the CDR3 is TGTGCCAGCGCCAATCTCTACGAGCAGTACTTC. This sequence encodes CASANLYEQYF.